A selection of T cell receptor beta chains follows, all from one sample in a study of T cell responses to AZD1222 COVID-19 vaccine. Using immunoSEQ multiplex PCR, the repertoire was profiled, and TCRdb retains in-frame clones only, with some absent. The sample carries about 88,000 clones, about nine tenths recorded once. Specimen: peripheral blood, collected 28 days after the second AZD1222 dose. The receptors were gathered from an adult who received the AZD1222 COVID-19 vaccine. The conserved cysteine and the conserved F or W are not part of the CDR3 here. Fields, in order: D gene, clone size, J gene, V gene, CDR3 protein. D genes are given only for firm matches. Clone size is given for some rows only: seen once, a few or many times, or a class if the clone is expanded.

>-|-|TRBJ2-7|TRBV7-9
ASSRRDPLSRGEQY
>-|-|TRBJ1-1|TRBV7-9
ASSFGAGKSEAF
>-|-|TRBJ2-2|TRBV11-3
ASSLRNTGELF
>-|-|TRBJ1-5|TRBV30
AWSPDSSNQPQH
>TRBD2|-|TRBJ2-1|TRBV19
ASNNPTRRGGWSYNEQF
>TRBD1|-|TRBJ1-5|TRBV12-3/TRBV12-4
ASVGQYNQPQH
>-|-|TRBJ2-3|TRBV5-4
ASSRPTADTQY
>TRBD1|-|TRBJ1-3|TRBV5-4
ASSDQTGLGNTIY
>-|-|TRBJ1-1|TRBV12-3/TRBV12-4
ASSSNLNTEAF
>-|-|TRBJ1-1|TRBV7-2
ASSLADRLNTEAF
>-|-|TRBJ1-2|TRBV28
ASISAWGRDGYT
>-|-|TRBJ1-5|TRBV10-2
ASSDRVDQPQH
>-|few|TRBJ2-7|TRBV28
ASTGDRSYEQY
>TRBD1|-|TRBJ1-3|TRBV5-8
ASSTGQGESGNTIY
>-|many|TRBJ2-7|TRBV6-5
ASSSSISYYEQY
>-|once|TRBJ1-1|TRBV19
ASTKGLRTEAF
>-|-|TRBJ1-2|TRBV10-3
AIARGGGLDYGYT
>TRBD1|-|TRBJ2-7|TRBV6-5
ASRPRDRPYEQY
>TRBD1|-|TRBJ1-3|TRBV7-3
ASSLSTGAGNTIY
>-|-|TRBJ1-5|TRBV6-6
ASRLEVFNSNQPQH
>-|-|TRBJ1-2|TRBV24-1
ATSDSQQGRYGYT
>TRBD1|-|TRBJ2-4|TRBV7-4
ASSPSPRERQGAKNIQY
>-|-|TRBJ2-1|TRBV18
ASSPAYGEQF
>-|-|TRBJ2-3|TRBV5-1
ASSLGQDTQY
>-|-|TRBJ2-7|TRBV7-9
ASSETGYEQY
>-|-|TRBJ1-1|TRBV29-1
SVGRGANTEAF
>-|-|TRBJ1-2|TRBV28
ASSFIGDTLRGYT
>TRBD2|once|TRBJ2-5|TRBV6-1
ASSGMEPVRPGRVQETQY
>-|-|TRBJ1-3|TRBV13
ASSFSRSGNTIY
>-|-|TRBJ1-2|TRBV28
ASRRSGSNPLDYGYT
>-|-|TRBJ1-3|TRBV5-1
ASSREGSGNTIY
>-|-|TRBJ1-1|TRBV5-1
ASSLVGGVTEAF
>TRBD2|-|TRBJ2-1|TRBV6-5
ASSYSGGASRNEQF
>-|-|TRBJ1-4|TRBV6-6
ASRRGGQGEKLF
>TRBD2|-|TRBJ2-7|TRBV9
ASSGPGLGKYEQY
>-|-|TRBJ1-1|TRBV5-1
ASSLGWTSLNTEAF
>TRBD2|once|TRBJ2-7|TRBV7-9
ASSLVVGGEQY
>-|few|TRBJ2-1|TRBV25-1
ASSEGGSLGNEQF
>-|-|TRBJ2-3|TRBV2
AILGEGSRSTDTQY
>-|-|TRBJ1-4|TRBV2
ASSPGHLSATNEKLF
>-|-|TRBJ2-1|TRBV6-5
ASSQPRTGYNEQF
>-|-|TRBJ2-2|TRBV7-9
ASSFDPIPVTGELF
>-|-|TRBJ2-7|TRBV9
ASSVGPDGEQY
>-|-|TRBJ2-7|TRBV6-6
ASSYSAGSYEQY
>-|-|TRBJ2-3|TRBV24-1
ATSDQPLGTQY